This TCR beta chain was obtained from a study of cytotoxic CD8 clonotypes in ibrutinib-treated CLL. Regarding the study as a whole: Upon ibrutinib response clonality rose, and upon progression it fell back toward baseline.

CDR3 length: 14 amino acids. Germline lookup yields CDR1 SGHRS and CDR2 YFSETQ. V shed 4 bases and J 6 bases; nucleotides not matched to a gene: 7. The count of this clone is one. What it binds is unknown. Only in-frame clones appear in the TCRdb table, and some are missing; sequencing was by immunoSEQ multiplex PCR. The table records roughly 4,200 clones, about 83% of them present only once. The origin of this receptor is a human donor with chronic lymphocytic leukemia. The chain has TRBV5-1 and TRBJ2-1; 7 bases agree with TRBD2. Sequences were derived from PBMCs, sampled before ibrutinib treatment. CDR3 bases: TGCGCCAGCAGCCTCGGCGGGAGTCTCAATGAGCAGTTCTTC. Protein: CASSLGGSLNEQFF.